The present TCR beta chain was sequenced within a study of shared clonotypes between healthy human individuals. Method: immunoSEQ multiplex PCR; TCRdb's copy keeps in-frame clones and lacks some. The sample has about 1 million clones, around four fifths seen once. On this clone itself: It is likely a read error: a sequence one base away is far more abundant.

The sample was memory CD4+ T cells sorted from blood. Subset noted: CD45RA-negative fraction. This clonotype was sampled from a man between 18 and 29 years old in good health.

This CDR3 reads CAWNGGVSYEQCF. CDR3 sequence (DNA): TGTGCCTGGAATGGGGGCGTATCCTACGAGCAGTGCTTC. This rearrangement joins TRBV30 to TRBJ2-7; a weak D match, TRBD1 (6 bases). Germline V CDR1 and CDR2: GTSNPN, SVGIG (reference sequence). The length of the CDR3 is 13 residues.